One sample yielded the 11 T cell receptor beta chains listed below, sequenced in a study of a mutant IDH1 vaccine in newly diagnosed glioma. Repertoires were generated with immunoSEQ multiplex PCR, while TCRdb's copy carries only in-frame clones and drops some. The table shows 45,000 to 70,000 clones, with more than 85% occurring only once. Time point indicated: baseline, week 1 (first vaccination visit). Treatment described: pre-vaccination baseline after standard-of-care therapy. The sequencing here drew on PBMCs, taken from a glioma patient treated with radiotherapy, temozolomide or both. The receptor source for this set is a man between 45 and 60 years old with glioma.

V usage is TRBV6-5 and J usage is TRBJ1-5; the D is unclear. The V and J ends lost 6 bases and 4 bases respectively, with 13 bases between them. This CDR3 region has 14 residues. From germline, CDR1 is MNHEY and CDR2 SVGAGI. The CDR3 reads CASSLRTGNQPQHF. The CDR3 bases are TGTGCCAGCAGCCTCCGGACGGGGAATCAGCCCCAGCATTTT.

The CDR3 region has the DNA TGTGCCAGCTTCCAAGAGACCCAGTACTTC. Its protein is CASFQETQYF. V gene TRBV2 combines with J gene TRBJ2-5, with unresolved D. Germline CDR1 is SNHLY and CDR2 is FYNNEI. The CDR3 is 10 residues long. Trimming took off 8 bases at V and 1 base at J, with 2 bases between the two ends.

The genes are TRBV7-9 and TRBJ2-2, with D perhaps given as TRBD1 or TRBD2 (6 bases each). The V and J ends lost 10 bases and 4 bases respectively, with 13 bases between them. Germline CDR1 and CDR2: SEHNR and FQNEAQ (reference sequence). This CDR3 spans 13 amino acids. CDR3 nucleotide sequence: TGTGCCATACGGGGGCTCGGCACCGGGGAGCTGTTTTTT. This codes for CAIRGLGTGELFF.

The chain is built from TRBV5-6 and TRBJ1-2, with TRBD1 as a possible D gene (5 bases). The V gene's germline CDR1 is SGHDT and CDR2 YYEEEE. Trimming left V 0 bases short and J 7 bases short, with 13 bases between. This CDR3 has 14 residues. The CDR3 DNA follows: TGTGCCAGCAGCTTGGCCGGGGGAAGCCGTGGCTACACCTTC. Amino acids: CASSLAGGSRGYTF.

V gene TRBV5-4 combines with J gene TRBJ2-1, with a tentative D call TRBD2 (5 bases). Per the germline V gene, CDR1 is SGHNT and CDR2 is YYREEE (reference sequence). V was trimmed by 4 bases and J by 7 bases, leaving 9 bases between them. The CDR3 covers 12 residues. The CDR3 reads CASSRTGNEQFF. The CDR3 region has the DNA TGTGCCAGCAGCAGGACTGGTAATGAGCAGTTCTTC.

The CDR3 DNA is TGCAGCGTAGCAATGGGGGGCTACGAGCAGTACTTC. It specifies CSVAMGGYEQYF. The gene calls are TRBV29-1 and TRBJ2-7; the D gene is possibly TRBD2 (6 bases). CDR1 and CDR2 (germline): SQVTM, ANQGSEA. V was cut by 6 bases and J by 3 bases, with 12 bases left in between. CDR3 length: 12 residues.

As regards this clone: A read error may account for a junction end that differs from germline. The chain links TRBV4-3 to TRBJ2-1, with 11 bases that match TRBD2. CDR3 length: 15 amino acids. Germline assignment: CDR1 LGHNA and CDR2 YSLEER. DNA for the CDR3: TGCGCCAGCAGTCAAGTCCTAGCGGGGGGTGATGAGCAGTTCTTC. This encodes CASSQVLAGGDEQFF.

The J gene is TRBJ2-1, the V gene TRBV25-1; D is perhaps TRBD2 (6 bases). The CDR3 extends over 15 amino acids. V was pared by 5 bases and J by 8 bases, with 19 bases between. Germline loops: CDR1 MGHDK, CDR2 SYGVNS. The CDR3: CASSPGEGGFDEQFF. CDR3 DNA sequence: TGTGCCAGCAGTCCGGGGGAAGGCGGGTTTGATGAGCAGTTCTTC.

The gene calls are TRBV7-9 and TRBJ2-3; D unresolved. Germline CDR1 is SEHNR and CDR2 is FQNEAQ (reference sequence). The CDR3 covers 13 residues. The V and J ends lost 3 bases and 0 bases respectively, with 4 bases between them. The CDR3 bases are TGTGCCAGCAGCTTCTCTAGCACAGATACGCAGTATTTT. This gives the protein CASSFSSTDTQYF.

The chain has TRBV6-1 and TRBJ2-7; possible D gene TRBD1, 6 bases. The CDR3 has 13 amino acids. Germline values: CDR1 MNHNS, CDR2 SASEGT. V lost 6 bases and J lost 4, with 13 bases in between. CDR3 nucleotides: TGTGCCAGCAGCCCATCAGGACAGTACGAGCAGTACTTC. It specifies CASSPSGQYEQYF.

This rearrangement joins TRBV7-9 to TRBJ2-1, with 7 bases that match TRBD2. Per the germline V gene, CDR1 is SEHNR and CDR2 is FQNEAQ (reference sequence). The ends lost 6 bases at V and 12 bases at J; junction bases unmatched: 8. The CDR3 runs 12 residues. The CDR3 DNA is TGTGCCAGCAGAAAAGAGCGGGGCGGGCAGTTCTTC. Translation: CASRKERGGQFF.